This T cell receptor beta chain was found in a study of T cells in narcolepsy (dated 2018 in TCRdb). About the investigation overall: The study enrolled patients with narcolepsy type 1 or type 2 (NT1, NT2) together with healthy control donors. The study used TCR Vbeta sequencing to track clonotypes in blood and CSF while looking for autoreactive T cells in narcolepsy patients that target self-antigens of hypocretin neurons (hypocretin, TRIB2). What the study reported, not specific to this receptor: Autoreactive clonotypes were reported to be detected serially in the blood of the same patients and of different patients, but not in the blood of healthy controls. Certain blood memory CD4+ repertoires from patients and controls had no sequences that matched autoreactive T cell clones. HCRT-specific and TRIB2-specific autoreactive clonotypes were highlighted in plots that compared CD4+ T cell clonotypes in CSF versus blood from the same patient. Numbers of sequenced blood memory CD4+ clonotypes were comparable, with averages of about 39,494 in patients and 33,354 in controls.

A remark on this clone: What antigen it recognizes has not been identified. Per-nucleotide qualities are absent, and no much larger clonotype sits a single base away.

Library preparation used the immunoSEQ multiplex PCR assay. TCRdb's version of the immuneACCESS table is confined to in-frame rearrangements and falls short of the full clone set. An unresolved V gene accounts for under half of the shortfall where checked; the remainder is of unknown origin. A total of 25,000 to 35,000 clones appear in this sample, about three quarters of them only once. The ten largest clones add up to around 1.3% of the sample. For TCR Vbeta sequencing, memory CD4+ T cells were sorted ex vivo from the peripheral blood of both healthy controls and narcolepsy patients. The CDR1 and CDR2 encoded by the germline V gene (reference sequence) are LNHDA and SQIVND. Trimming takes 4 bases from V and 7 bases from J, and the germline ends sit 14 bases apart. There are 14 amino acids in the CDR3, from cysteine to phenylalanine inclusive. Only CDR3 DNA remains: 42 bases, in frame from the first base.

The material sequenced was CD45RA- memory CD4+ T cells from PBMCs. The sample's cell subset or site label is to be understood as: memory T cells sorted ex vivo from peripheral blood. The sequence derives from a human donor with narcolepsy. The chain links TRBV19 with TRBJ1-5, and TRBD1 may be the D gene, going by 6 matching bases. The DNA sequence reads TGTGCCAGTAGTAAAACAGGGACGGGACAGCCCCAGCATTTT. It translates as CASSKTGTGQPQHF.